These 2 T cell receptor beta chains were all obtained from the same sample, sequenced in a study of T cell responses to AZD1222 COVID-19 vaccine. Profiled with immunoSEQ multiplex PCR; TCRdb holds only in-frame clones, not every one. This sample has over 110,000 clones; 85% to 95% occur once, and the top ten carry about 3%. Sequencing used peripheral blood, obtained on day 0 of AZD1222 vaccination. These receptors were collected from an adult in good health.

The chain couples TRBV10-3 to TRBJ1-5; D gene ambiguous. Germline V CDR1 and CDR2: ENHRY, SYGVKD. V lost 6 bases and J 5 bases, leaving 14 bases between the germline ends. This CDR3 comprises 14 residues. This CDR3 is CAIRASGIHQPQHF. In DNA form, the CDR3 reads TGTGCCATCAGGGCTAGCGGGATCCATCAGCCCCAGCATTTT.

For the CDR3, the DNA is TGTGCCAGCAGTGAACAGGGGGGCCATGGAGATACGCAGTATTTT. Translated: CASSEQGGHGDTQYF. This chain joins TRBV2 and TRBJ2-3; a possible D gene is TRBD1 (7 bases). CDR3 size: 15 residues. V lost 2 bases and J 5 bases, leaving 14 bases between the germline ends. The germline V gene has CDR1 SNHLY and CDR2 FYNNEI.